Shown below are 19 T cell receptor beta chains from a single sample sequenced in a study of regulatory T cells in long-lasting Graves disease. Indicated time point: newly diagnosed GD, antithyroid drugs for less than 3 months. Researchers made the TCR library from RNA that was extracted from PBMCs. HTBI primers from iRepertoire and Arm-PCR of CDR3 regions yielded the TCR beta libraries. A single record per CDR3 protein comes from TCRdb applying MiXCR to the multiplex PCR reads. The data contain hundreds of thousands of distinct CDR3 sequences, less than 20% of them seen just once; the ten biggest clones take up more than 15%. The sample also formed part of further work on T cells in Graves' hyperthyroidism and ophthalmopathy.

The sample here was peripheral blood mononuclear cells (PBMCs), taken at new diagnosis, from a patient treated with antithyroid drugs. Receptors originate from a woman aged 25 to 39 with Graves disease.

V is TRBV5-1 and J is TRBJ1-6; TRBD1 is a possible D gene (6 bases). CDR3 length: 14 amino acids. The V end was cut by 4 bases, the J end by 4 bases, with 9 bases between. Germline V gene sequence: CDR1 SGHRS, CDR2 YFSETQ. The CDR3 protein is CASSPGTYNSPLHF. The CDR3 DNA reads as TGCGCCAGCAGCCCCGGGACATATAATTCACCCCTCCACTTT. Together with reference TRBV5-1 and TRBJ1-6, the CDR3 gives the full variable domain: KAGVTQTPRYLIKTRGQQVTLSCSPISGHRSVSWYQQTPGQGLQFLFEYFSETQRNKGNFPGRFSGRQFSNSRSEMNVSTLELGDSALYLCASSPGTYNSPLHFGNGTRLTVT.

The chain employs TRBV6-2 or TRBV6-3 and TRBJ2-3; 8 nucleotides agree with TRBD2. V lost 0 bases and J lost 2; bases outside the gene matches: 4. The CDR3 spans 16 residues. Germline V gene sequence: CDR1 MNHEY, CDR2 SVGEGT. The CDR3 spells CASSYSVAGNTDTQYF. DNA of the CDR3: TGTGCCAGCAGTTACTCAGTAGCGGGGAACACAGATACGCAGTATTTT.

Ten or more counts support this clonotype. The chain combines TRBV28 with TRBJ2-3; D unclear. Trimming stripped 7 bases from V and 7 bases from J, with 9 bases between. This CDR3 spans 11 amino acids. Germline values: CDR1 MDHEN, CDR2 SYDVKM. CDR3 bases: TGTGCCAGCAACAATAAAAATACGCAGTATTTT. It specifies CASNNKNTQYF. Using reference TRBV28 and TRBJ2-3 for the parts outside the CDR3, the full variable domain is DVKVTQSSRYLVKRTGEKVFLECVQDMDHENMFWYRQDPGLGLRLIYFSYDVKMKEKGDIPEGYSVSREKKERFSLILESASTNQTSMYLCASNNKNTQYFGPGTRLTVL.

This clonotype was detected only a few times. The chain has TRBV3-1 and TRBJ2-4, with D perhaps TRBD2 (6 bases). Looked up from germline, CDR1 is LGHDT and CDR2 is YNNKEL (reference sequence). V lost 2 bases and J 7 bases, leaving 9 bases between the germline ends. The CDR3 totals 13 residues. The CDR3: CASSQWGRNIQYF. In nucleotides, the CDR3 is TGTGCCAGCAGCCAATGGGGGAGGAACATTCAGTACTTC.

The chain employs TRBV4-2 and TRBJ2-1; tentative D call: TRBD1 (5 bases). Per the germline V gene, CDR1 is LGHNA and CDR2 is YNFKEQ. The CDR3 covers 15 residues. Trimming shortened V by 0 bases and J by 6 bases, and 12 bases separated the two germline ends. CDR3 in DNA: TGTGCCAGCAGCCAAGATCAGGGATGGGGCAATGAGCAGTTCTTC. Its translation is CASSQDQGWGNEQFF.

V and J are TRBV7-2 and TRBJ1-6, with D uncertain. The ends were cut back, 2 bases at V and 0 bases at J, with 8 bases in the middle. This CDR3 has 16 residues. In germline, CDR1 is SGHTA, CDR2 FQGNSA. This CDR3 is CASSLSSSSYNSPLHF. The CDR3 DNA is TGTGCCAGCAGCTTATCTAGCAGCTCCTATAATTCACCCCTCCACTTT.

This clonotype was seen more than once but under ten times. The chain is built from TRBV28 and TRBJ1-3; tentatively, D is TRBD1 (6 bases). V was pared by 6 bases and J by 2 bases, with 14 bases between. The CDR3 totals 15 residues. Germline values: CDR1 MDHEN, CDR2 SYDVKM. The CDR3 sequence is CASRSTGSAGNTIYF. DNA of the CDR3: TGTGCCAGCAGATCAACAGGGTCTGCTGGAAACACCATATATTTT. Together with reference TRBV28 and TRBJ1-3, the CDR3 gives the full variable domain: DVKVTQSSRYLVKRTGEKVFLECVQDMDHENMFWYRQDPGLGLRLIYFSYDVKMKEKGDIPEGYSVSREKKERFSLILESASTNQTSMYLCASRSTGSAGNTIYFGEGSWLTVV.

This clonotype was detected once. A read error likely explains this, since a far larger clone differs by one base. The chain employs TRBV2 and TRBJ2-1; D remains unclear. CDR3 length: 14 residues. The V gene's germline CDR1 is SNHLY and CDR2 FYNNEI. CDR3 sequence (DNA): TGTGCCAGCAGTTCCACAGCGCCCTACAATGAGCAGTCCTTC. It encodes CASSSTAPYNEQSF.

This clonotype showed up many times. The rearrangement joins TRBV28 to TRBJ2-1; 7 bases are shared with TRBD2. V trimming: 6 bases; J trimming: 0 bases; junction bases outside the gene matches: 8. CDR1 is MDHEN and CDR2 is SYDVKM in the germline V gene. The CDR3 sequence is 16 residues long. The CDR3, as DNA: TGTGCCAGCAGCCCCGAAGCGGGAAACTCCTACAATGAGCAGTTCTTC. This sequence encodes CASSPEAGNSYNEQFF.

This clonotype was seen a handful of times. The chain uses TRBV19 and TRBJ1-6, with a weak D call TRBD1 (6 bases). V was pared by 11 bases and J by 7 bases, with 15 bases between. Germline V CDR1 and CDR2: LNHDA, SQIVND (reference sequence). This CDR3 is built from 13 residues. As DNA, the CDR3 is TGTGCCGCGTCACAGGGAGGCAATTCACCCCTCCACTTT. Translation: CAASQGGNSPLHF.

This clonotype was detected many times. The chain employs TRBV12-3 or TRBV12-4 and TRBJ2-7; TRBD1 might be the D (7 bases). This CDR3 has 13 residues. CDR3 in DNA: TGTGCTTCAGGAGGGACAGCCTTCTACGAGCAGTACTTC. Its translation: CASGGTAFYEQYF.

V gene TRBV5-1 combines with J gene TRBJ2-5; no clear D gene. Trimming took off 0 bases at V and 5 bases at J, with 11 bases between the two ends. Germline V lookup: CDR1 SGHRS, CDR2 YFSETQ. CDR3 size: 14 residues. CDR3 DNA: TGCGCCAGCAGCTTGGCAGCTTCCTCCGAGACCCAGTACTTC. As protein: CASSLAASSETQYF.

This clonotype has a handful of counts. The chain has TRBV5-4 and TRBJ1-2; D perhaps matches TRBD1 (6 bases). The CDR3 runs 16 residues. Germline loops: CDR1 SGHNT, CDR2 YYREEE (reference sequence). V gave up 2 bases and J gave up 2 bases, with 16 bases separating them. The CDR3, as DNA: TGTGCCAGCAGCTTTGCTACACAGGGAACCAACTATGGCTACACCTTC. Protein sequence: CASSFATQGTNYGYTF.

This clonotype has just a few counts. The rearrangement uses TRBV29-1 and TRBJ2-1; 9 nucleotides line up with TRBD2. The CDR3 contains 14 residues. Germline-derived CDR1 and CDR2 are SQVTM and ANQGSEA. The V segment lost 7 bases and the J segment 7 bases; nucleotides outside the gene matches: 11. This CDR3 is CSGNSGSIGNEQFF. The CDR3 DNA sequence: TGCAGCGGCAATAGCGGGAGCATCGGGAATGAGCAGTTCTTC.

The rearrangement links TRBV5-8 to TRBJ1-1; tentative D call: TRBD1 (5 bases). Trimming took off 0 bases at V and 1 base at J, with 10 bases between the two ends. The CDR3 has 15 residues. Germline V gene sequence: CDR1 SGHTS, CDR2 YDEGEE. The CDR3 DNA sequence: TGTGCCAGCAGCTTGGTTTCAGGGAGGAACACTGAAGCTTTCTTT. As protein: CASSLVSGRNTEAFF.

This clonotype came up a few times. The V call is TRBV7-9, the J call TRBJ2-4; maybe TRBD1 (5 bases). Germline CDR1 reads SEHNR; CDR2 reads FQNEAQ (reference sequence). This CDR3 spans 16 amino acids. Between the trimmed V and J ends, which lost 1 base and 0 bases, there was a span of 10 bases. CDR3 DNA: TGTGCCAGCAGCTTAGGTGACAGCCTAGCCAAAAACATTCAGTACTTC. Its protein product is CASSLGDSLAKNIQYF.

This clonotype was recorded many times. The J gene is TRBJ1-1, the V gene TRBV27; TRBD1 matches at 7 bases. The CDR3 is made up of 15 amino acids. V gave up 6 bases and J gave up 1 base; unmatched junction bases: 8. Germline-derived CDR1 and CDR2 are MNHEY and SMNVEV (reference sequence). CDR3 bases: TGTGCCAGCAGCAATTCCGGGACAGCGAACACTGAAGCTTTCTTT. Its protein product is CASSNSGTANTEAFF.

There are many counts of this clonotype. V gene TRBV20-1 combines with J gene TRBJ2-1; 10 positions agree with TRBD2. Germline assignment: CDR1 DFQATT and CDR2 SNEGSKA (reference sequence). The length of the CDR3 is 17 residues. J gave up 0 bases and V 5 bases, and 10 bases lay outside the gene matches. For the CDR3, the DNA is TGCAGTGCTTTGAAACTAGCGGGACGAAGCTCCTACAATGAGCAGTTCTTC. Protein: CSALKLAGRSSYNEQFF.

This clonotype appeared many times. This CDR3 is CASSSRDGSSYEQYF. CDR3 in DNA: TGTGCCAGCAGCTCCCGGGACGGAAGCTCCTACGAGCAGTACTTC. This rearrangement joins TRBV11-2 to TRBJ2-7; either TRBD1 or TRBD2 may fit D (5 bases each). This CDR3 is built from 15 residues. Trimming stripped 4 bases from V and 0 bases from J, with 13 bases between. The germline V gene encodes CDR1 SGHAT and CDR2 FQNNGV.